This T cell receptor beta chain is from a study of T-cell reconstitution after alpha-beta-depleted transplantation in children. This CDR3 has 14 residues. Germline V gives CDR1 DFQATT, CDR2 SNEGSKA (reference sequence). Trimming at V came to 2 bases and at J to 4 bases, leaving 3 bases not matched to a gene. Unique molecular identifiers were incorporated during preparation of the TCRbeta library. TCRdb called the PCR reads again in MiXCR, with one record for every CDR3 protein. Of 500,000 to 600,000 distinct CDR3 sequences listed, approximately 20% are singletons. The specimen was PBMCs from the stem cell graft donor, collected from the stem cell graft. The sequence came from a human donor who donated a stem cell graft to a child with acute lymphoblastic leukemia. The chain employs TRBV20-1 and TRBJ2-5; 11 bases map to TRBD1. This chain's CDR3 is CSARPGTGGETQYF. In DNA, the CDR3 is TGCAGTGCTAGACCCGGGACAGGGGGAGAGACCCAGTACTTC.